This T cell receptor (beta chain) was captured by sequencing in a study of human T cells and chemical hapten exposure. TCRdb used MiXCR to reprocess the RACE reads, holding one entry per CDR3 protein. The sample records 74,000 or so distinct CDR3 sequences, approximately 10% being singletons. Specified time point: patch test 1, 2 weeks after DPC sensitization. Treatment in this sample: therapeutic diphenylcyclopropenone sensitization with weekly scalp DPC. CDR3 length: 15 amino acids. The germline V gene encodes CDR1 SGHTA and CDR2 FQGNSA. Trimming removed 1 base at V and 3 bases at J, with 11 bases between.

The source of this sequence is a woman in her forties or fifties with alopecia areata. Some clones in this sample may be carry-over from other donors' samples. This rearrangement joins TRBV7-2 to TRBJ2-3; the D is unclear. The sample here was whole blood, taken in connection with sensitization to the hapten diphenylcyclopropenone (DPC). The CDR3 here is CASSLDIGYTDTQYF. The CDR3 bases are TGTGCCAGCAGCTTAGATATCGGCTATACAGATACGCAGTATTTT.